This T cell receptor beta chain was identified in a study of shared clonotypes between healthy human individuals. Study-wide results and caveats: Owing to a small donor count, the genetic and exposure-history diversity represented was limited. Against clonotypes common to all four donors, non-shared ones had lower generation probabilities. A handful of donors had approximately 4.6% of their naive CD4 clonotypes in common.

This clone appeared many times. Its antigen is unidentified. The CD8 memory sample joined CD45RO+ cells and CCR7-negative CD45RA+ cells. The V end was cut by 1 base, the J end by 3 bases, with 16 bases between. The germline CDR1 and CDR2 sequences are SEHNR and FQNEAQ (reference sequence). CDR3 length: 16 residues. Sequencing used immunoSEQ multiplex PCR; TCRdb keeps in-frame clones, though not all of them. The table records approximately 100,000 clones, roughly two thirds of them present only once. The sequenced material came from memory CD8+ T cells sorted from blood. Subset: CD45RO+ cells pooled with CCR7-negative TemRA cells. The origin of this receptor is a man aged 25 to 40 in good health. This chain links TRBV7-9 with TRBJ2-7, with D possibly TRBD1 on 6 matching bases. The CDR3 DNA is TGTGCCAGCAGCTTAGGGGGCAGGGGTATATTCTACGAGCAGTACTTC. It yields the protein CASSLGGRGIFYEQYF. The whole variable domain, remainder taken from reference TRBV7-9 and TRBJ2-7, is DTGVSQNPRHKITKRGQNVTFRCDPISEHNRLYWYRQTLGQGPEFLTYFQNEAQLEKSRLLSDRFSAERPKGSFSTLEIQRTEQGDSAMYLCASSLGGRGIFYEQYFGPGTRLTVT.